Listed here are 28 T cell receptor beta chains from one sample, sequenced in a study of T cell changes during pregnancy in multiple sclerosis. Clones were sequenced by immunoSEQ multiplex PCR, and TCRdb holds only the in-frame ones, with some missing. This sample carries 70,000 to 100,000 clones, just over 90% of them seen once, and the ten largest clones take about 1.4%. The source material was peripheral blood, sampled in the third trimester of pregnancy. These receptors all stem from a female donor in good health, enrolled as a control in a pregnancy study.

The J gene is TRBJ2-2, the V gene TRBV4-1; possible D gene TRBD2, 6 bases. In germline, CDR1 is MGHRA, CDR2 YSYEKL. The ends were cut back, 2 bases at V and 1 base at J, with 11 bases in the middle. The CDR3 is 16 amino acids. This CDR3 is CASSQSLAENTGELFF. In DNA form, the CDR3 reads TGCGCCAGCAGCCAAAGTTTAGCGGAGAACACCGGGGAGCTGTTTTTT.

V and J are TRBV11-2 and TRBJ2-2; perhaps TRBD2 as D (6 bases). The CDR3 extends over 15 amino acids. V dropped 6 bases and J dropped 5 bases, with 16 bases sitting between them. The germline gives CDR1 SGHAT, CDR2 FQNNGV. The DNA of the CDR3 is TGTGCCAGCAGTTGGAAGAGCGGAGGGACCGGGGAGCTGTTTTTT. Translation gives CASSWKSGGTGELFF.

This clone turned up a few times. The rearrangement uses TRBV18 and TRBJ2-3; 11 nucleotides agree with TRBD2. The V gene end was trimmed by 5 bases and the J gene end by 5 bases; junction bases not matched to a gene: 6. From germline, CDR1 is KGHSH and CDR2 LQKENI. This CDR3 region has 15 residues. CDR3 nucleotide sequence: TGTGCCAGCTCATCAACTAGCGGGAGTAAAGATACGCAGTATTTT. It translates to CASSSTSGSKDTQYF.

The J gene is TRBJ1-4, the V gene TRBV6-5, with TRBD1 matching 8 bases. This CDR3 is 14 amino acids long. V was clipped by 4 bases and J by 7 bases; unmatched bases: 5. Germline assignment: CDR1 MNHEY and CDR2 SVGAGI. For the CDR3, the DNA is TGTGCCAGCAGTTTCTCAGGGGGCCGTGAAAAACTGTTTTTT. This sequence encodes CASSFSGGREKLFF.

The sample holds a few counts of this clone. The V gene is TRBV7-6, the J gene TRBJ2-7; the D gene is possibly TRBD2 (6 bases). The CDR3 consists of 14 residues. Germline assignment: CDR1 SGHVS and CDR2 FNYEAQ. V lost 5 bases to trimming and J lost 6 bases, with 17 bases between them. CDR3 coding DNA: TGTGCCAGCAGCCCTCTGATCACGGGGGTCGAGCAGTACTTC. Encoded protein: CASSPLITGVEQYF.

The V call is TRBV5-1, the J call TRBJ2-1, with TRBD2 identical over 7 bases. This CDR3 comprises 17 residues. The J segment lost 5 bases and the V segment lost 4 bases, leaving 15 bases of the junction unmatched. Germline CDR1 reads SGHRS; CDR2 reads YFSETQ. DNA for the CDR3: TGCGCCAGCAGCCGGGACGACGGCGGGAGCTCGAACAATGAGCAGTTCTTC. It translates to CASSRDDGGSSNNEQFF.

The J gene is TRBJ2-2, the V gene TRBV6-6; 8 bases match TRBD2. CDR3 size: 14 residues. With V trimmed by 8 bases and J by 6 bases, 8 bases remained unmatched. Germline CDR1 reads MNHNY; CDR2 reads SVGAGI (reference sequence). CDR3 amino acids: CASHPGGVPGELFF. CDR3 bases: TGTGCCAGCCATCCGGGGGGGGTTCCCGGGGAGCTGTTTTTT.

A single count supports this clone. CDR3 nucleotides: TGTGCCACCAGCCAAGAAGGGAGGACAGATACGCAGTATTTT. Residues: CATSQEGRTDTQYF. V and J are TRBV15 and TRBJ2-3; the D gene is possibly TRBD2 (6 bases). Trimming left V 5 bases short and J 3 bases short, with 12 bases between. The CDR3 is 14 amino acids. The germline V gene encodes CDR1 LNHNV and CDR2 YYDKDF (reference sequence).

The CDR3 DNA sequence: TGCAGCGCCGCGGAAAACACAGATACGCAGTATTTT. Its protein product is CSAAENTDTQYF. The chain recombines TRBV29-1 with TRBJ2-3; D is unresolved. The CDR3 loop spans 12 amino acids. CDR1 and CDR2 from the germline V gene are SQVTM and ANQGSEA. The ends were cut back, 7 bases at V and 2 bases at J, with 10 bases in the middle.

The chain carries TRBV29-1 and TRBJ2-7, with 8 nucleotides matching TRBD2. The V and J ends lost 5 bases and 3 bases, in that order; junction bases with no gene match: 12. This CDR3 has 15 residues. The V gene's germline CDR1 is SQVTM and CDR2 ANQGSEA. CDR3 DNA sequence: TGCAGCGTTTACAACCTAGTGGCGGGGGGCTACGAGCAGTACTTC. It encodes CSVYNLVAGGYEQYF.

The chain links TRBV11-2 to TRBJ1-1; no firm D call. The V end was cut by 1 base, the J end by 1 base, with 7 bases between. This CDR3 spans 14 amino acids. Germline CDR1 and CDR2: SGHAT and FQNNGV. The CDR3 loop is CASSLVEGNTEAFF. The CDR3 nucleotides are TGTGCCAGCAGCTTAGTGGAGGGGAACACTGAAGCTTTCTTT.

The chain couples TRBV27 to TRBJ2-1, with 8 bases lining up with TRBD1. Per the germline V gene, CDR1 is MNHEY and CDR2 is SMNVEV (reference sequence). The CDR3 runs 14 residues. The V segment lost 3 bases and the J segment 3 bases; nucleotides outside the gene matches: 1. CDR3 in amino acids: CASSLGTGYNEQFF. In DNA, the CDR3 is TGTGCCAGCAGTTTGGGGACAGGCTACAATGAGCAGTTCTTC.

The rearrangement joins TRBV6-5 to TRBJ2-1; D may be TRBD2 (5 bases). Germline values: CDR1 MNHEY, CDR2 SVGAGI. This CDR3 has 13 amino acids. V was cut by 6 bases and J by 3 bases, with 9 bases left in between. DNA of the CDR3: TGTGCCAGCAGCCTAGGACTCTACAATGAGCAGTTCTTC. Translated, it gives CASSLGLYNEQFF.

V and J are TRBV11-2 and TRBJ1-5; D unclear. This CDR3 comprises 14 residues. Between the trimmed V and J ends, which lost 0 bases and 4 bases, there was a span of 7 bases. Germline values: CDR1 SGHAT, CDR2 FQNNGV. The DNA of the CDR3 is TGTGCCAGCAGCTTAGACGGCGGGAATCAGCCCCAGCATTTT. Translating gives CASSLDGGNQPQHF.

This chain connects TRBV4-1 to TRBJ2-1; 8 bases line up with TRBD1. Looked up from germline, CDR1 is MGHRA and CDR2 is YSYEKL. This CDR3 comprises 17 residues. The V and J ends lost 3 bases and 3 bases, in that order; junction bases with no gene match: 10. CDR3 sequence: CASSHTPPGGGYNEQFF. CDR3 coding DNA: TGCGCCAGCAGCCACACACCGCCAGGGGGCGGCTACAATGAGCAGTTCTTC.

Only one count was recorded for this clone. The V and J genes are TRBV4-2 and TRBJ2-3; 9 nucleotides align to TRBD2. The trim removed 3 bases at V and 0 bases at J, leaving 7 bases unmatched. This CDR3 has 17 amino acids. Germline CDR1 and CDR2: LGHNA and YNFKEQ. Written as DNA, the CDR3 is TGTGCCAGCAGCCATGGCGGGGGGGGGCGAAGCACAGATACGCAGTATTTT. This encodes CASSHGGGGRSTDTQYF.

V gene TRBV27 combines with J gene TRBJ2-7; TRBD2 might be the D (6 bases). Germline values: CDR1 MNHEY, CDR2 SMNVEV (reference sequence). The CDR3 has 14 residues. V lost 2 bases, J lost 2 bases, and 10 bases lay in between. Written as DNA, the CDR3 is TGTGCCAGCAGTTTAATCGGCGGGGCCTACGAGCAGTACTTC. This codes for CASSLIGGAYEQYF.

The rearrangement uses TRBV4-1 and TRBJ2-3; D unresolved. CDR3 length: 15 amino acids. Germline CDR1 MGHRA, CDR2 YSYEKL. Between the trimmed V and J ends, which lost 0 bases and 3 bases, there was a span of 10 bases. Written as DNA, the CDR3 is TGCGCCAGCAGCCAAGAAAGCGCGAGAACAGATACGCAGTATTTT. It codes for CASSQESARTDTQYF.

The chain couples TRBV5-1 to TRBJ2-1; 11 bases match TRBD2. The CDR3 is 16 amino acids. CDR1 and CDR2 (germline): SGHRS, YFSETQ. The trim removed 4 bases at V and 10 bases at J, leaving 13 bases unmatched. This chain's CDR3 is CASSTIPGLAETEQFF. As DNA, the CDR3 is TGCGCCAGCAGCACTATCCCGGGACTAGCGGAAACGGAGCAGTTCTTC.

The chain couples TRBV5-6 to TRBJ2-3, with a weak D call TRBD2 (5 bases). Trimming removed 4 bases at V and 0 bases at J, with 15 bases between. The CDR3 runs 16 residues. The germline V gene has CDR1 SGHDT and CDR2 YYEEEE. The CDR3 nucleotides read TGTGCCAGCAGCCCCCTCCTAGCCGCTAGCACAGATACGCAGTATTTT. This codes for CASSPLLAASTDTQYF.

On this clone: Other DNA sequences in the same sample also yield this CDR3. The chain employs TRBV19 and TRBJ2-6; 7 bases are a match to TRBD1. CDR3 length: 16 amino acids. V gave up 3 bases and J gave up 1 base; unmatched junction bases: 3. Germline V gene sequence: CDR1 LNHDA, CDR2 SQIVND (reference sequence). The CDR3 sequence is CASSISGGSGANVLTF. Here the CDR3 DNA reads TGTGCCAGTAGTATTTCAGGGGGATCTGGGGCCAACGTCCTGACTTTC. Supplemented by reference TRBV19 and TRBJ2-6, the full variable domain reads DGGITQSPKYLFRKEGQNVTLSCEQNLNHDAMYWYRQDPGQGLRLIYYSQIVNDFQKGDIAEGYSVSREKKESFPLTVTSAQKNPTAFYLCASSISGGSGANVLTFGAGSRLTVL.

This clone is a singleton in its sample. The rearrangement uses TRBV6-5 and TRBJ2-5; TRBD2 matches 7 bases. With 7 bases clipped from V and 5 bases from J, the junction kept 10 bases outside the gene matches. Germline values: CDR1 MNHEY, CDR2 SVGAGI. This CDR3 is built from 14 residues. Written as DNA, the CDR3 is TGTGCCAGCAAGGAGGTAGCGGGTACGGAGACCCAGTACTTC. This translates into CASKEVAGTETQYF.

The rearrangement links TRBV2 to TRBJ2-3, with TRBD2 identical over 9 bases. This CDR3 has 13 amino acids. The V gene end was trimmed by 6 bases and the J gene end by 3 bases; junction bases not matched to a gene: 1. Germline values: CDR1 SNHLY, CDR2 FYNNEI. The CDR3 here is CASRTSGTDTQYF. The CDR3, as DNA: TGTGCCAGCAGGACTAGCGGAACAGATACGCAGTATTTT. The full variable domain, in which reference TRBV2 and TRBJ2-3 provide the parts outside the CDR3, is EPEVTQTPSHQVTQMGQEVILRCVPISNHLYFYWYRQILGQKVEFLVSFYNNEISEKSEIFDDQFSVERPDGSNFTLKIRSTKLEDSAMYFCASRTSGTDTQYFGPGTRLTVL.

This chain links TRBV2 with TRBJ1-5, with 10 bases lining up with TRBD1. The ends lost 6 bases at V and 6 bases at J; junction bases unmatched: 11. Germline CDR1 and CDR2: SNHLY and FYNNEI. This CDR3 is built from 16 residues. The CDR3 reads CASSGQGGAMTQPQHF. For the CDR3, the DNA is TGTGCCAGCAGCGGACAGGGGGGCGCGATGACTCAGCCCCAGCATTTT.

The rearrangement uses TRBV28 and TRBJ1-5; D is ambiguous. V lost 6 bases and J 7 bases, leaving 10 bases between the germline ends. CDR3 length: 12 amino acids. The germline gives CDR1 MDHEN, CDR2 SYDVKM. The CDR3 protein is CASREVGQPQHF. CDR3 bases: TGTGCCAGCAGGGAGGTGGGGCAGCCCCAGCATTTT.

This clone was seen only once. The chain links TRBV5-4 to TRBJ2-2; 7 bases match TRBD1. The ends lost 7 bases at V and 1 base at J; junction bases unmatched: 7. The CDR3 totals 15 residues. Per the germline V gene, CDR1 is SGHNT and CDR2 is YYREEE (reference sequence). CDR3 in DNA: TGTGCCAGCTCCCTCAGGGGGAAGAACACCGGGGAGCTGTTTTTT. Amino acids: CASSLRGKNTGELFF.

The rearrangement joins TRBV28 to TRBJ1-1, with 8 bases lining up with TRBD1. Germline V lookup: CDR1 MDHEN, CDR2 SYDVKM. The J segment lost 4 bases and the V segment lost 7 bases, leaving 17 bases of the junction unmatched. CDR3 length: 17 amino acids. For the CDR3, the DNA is TGTGCCAGCACTTCCCTCAGGGGGCCAGGTAGGGGCACTGAAGCTTTCTTT. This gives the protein CASTSLRGPGRGTEAFF.

The CDR3 DNA follows: TGTGCCACCAGCAGAGATCCCTCAGGGGCGGCTAACCAAGAGACCCAGTACTTC. It specifies CATSRDPSGAANQETQYF. This chain joins TRBV15 and TRBJ2-5; possibly TRBD1 for D (6 bases). Germline values: CDR1 LNHNV, CDR2 YYDKDF (reference sequence). There are 18 residues in the CDR3. Trimming removed 0 bases at V and 0 bases at J, with 17 bases between.